Listed below are T cell receptor beta chains from one sample, sequenced in a study of T cell repertoires in cytomegalovirus infection. TCRdb ran MiXCR on the reads and lists one entry per CDR3 protein. The sample shows roughly 500,000 distinct CDR3 sequences, 30% to 35% of them seen only once. The antigens these receptors bind are not known. The sequencing used cultured PBMCs, collected from culture after CMV antigen stimulation. The source is a human donor in good health (CMV status not recorded). Some clones in this sample may be carry-over from other donors' samples. Both conserved end residues are part of each CDR3.

>TRBJ1-3|TRBV12-3/TRBV12-4
CASSHRVAGNTIYF
>TRBJ2-3|TRBV11-2
CASSSWTSGRRRDTDTQYF
>TRBJ1-3|TRBV19
CASREAGEAGNTIYF
>TRBJ1-2|TRBV7-9
CASTNAAVFANYGYTF
>TRBJ1-1|TRBV6-5
CASSYSIGGTVNTEAFF
>TRBJ1-3|TRBV11-2
CASTPGSSGNTIYF
>TRBJ2-3|TRBV6-6
CASRDRTSGKSYTQYF
>TRBJ1-2|TRBV12-3/TRBV12-4
CASSLGSGGVYYGYTF
>TRBJ2-1|TRBV11-1
CASSLLAGDYAVDNEQFF
>TRBJ1-1|TRBV4-2
CASSQDRYRLGGEAFF
>TRBJ1-2|TRBV12-3/TRBV12-4
CASSRDSYTDGYTF
>TRBJ1-2|TRBV5-3
CASSLVTGDGYTF
>TRBJ2-3|TRBV7-9
CASSLSPRLAGVTDTQYF
>TRBJ2-1|TRBV15
CATSRDEETSGRPLVNEQFF
>TRBJ2-4|TRBV6-2/TRBV6-3
CASSEDRAKNIQYF
>TRBJ2-5|TRBV20-1
CSARPAGGQETQYF
>TRBJ2-1|TRBV19
CASSPSFLAGAEQFF
>TRBJ2-1|TRBV25-1
CASSSLPRELAHEQFF
>TRBJ1-2|TRBV11-2
CASSLGEGSYGYTF
>TRBJ2-5|TRBV10-3
CAISESGPGGQETQYF
>TRBJ2-5|TRBV7-3
CASSPRGSSGVGETQYF
>TRBJ1-5|TRBV15
CATRDSASSANQPQHF
>TRBJ1-4|TRBV19
CATRDRGPGKLFF
>TRBJ1-5|TRBV28
CASRSAGTGIFDQPQHF
>TRBJ2-4|TRBV19
CASSIDGDRPQYF
>TRBJ2-1|TRBV12-3/TRBV12-4
CASSRLAGELYEQFF
>TRBJ2-7|TRBV11-1
CASRGTTYEQYF
>TRBJ2-1|TRBV7-2
CASSLDSRVYNEQFF
>TRBJ1-3|TRBV12-3/TRBV12-4
CASSPRGTGNTIYF
>TRBJ1-6|TRBV5-4
CASSLEGSSNSPLHF
>TRBJ2-1|TRBV6-2/TRBV6-3
CASSYETGDGRLGNEQFF
>TRBJ1-4|TRBV7-4
CASSWGGRPTNEKLFF
>TRBJ1-1|TRBV7-8
CASSSLEQGADTEAFF
>TRBJ1-2|TRBV27
CASSLTVVGGYTF
>TRBJ2-7|TRBV2
CASRKGGQGYEQYF
>TRBJ1-5|TRBV12-3/TRBV12-4
CASSQEHPSASQHF
>TRBJ1-1|TRBV7-2
CASSLAQGQYTEAFF
>TRBJ2-3|TRBV24-1
CATGAGTDTQYF